The clone carrying this T cell receptor (beta chain) occurred once. The target antigen is unknown. Since no conserved phenylalanine or tryptophan closes the CDR3, a read error is the likely cause. RNA was extracted from bulk tissue without any cell sorting. This sample is part of a study of tumor and adjacent non-tumor tissue in lung cancer. Study overall: On average, productive TCRbeta reads reached a few million per sample.

A modified ARM-PCR protocol with three rounds of nested PCR amplified TCRbeta. One entry per CDR3 protein, called by TCRdb with MiXCR from the multiplex PCR reads. This sample yields about 110,000 distinct CDR3 sequences, of which approximately 80% are seen a single time; roughly 20% belongs to the top ten. CDR1 and CDR2 from the germline V gene are MNHEY and SVGAGI. This CDR3 has 11 residues. Study-wide findings and caveats: Top 100 clones took a larger repertoire share in normal lung. Compared with tumor, normal lung showed significantly lower TCR diversity. Higher tumor TCR diversity was associated with shorter survival.

This chain uses TRBV6-5 with TRBJ1-1; 7 bases are shared with TRBD1. Sequencing was performed on lung tumor tissue. The source is a man between 65 and 80 years old with non-small cell lung cancer. The CDR3: CVSRQGGEAFL. Here the CDR3 DNA reads TGTGTCAGCAGACAGGGCGGCGAGGCTTTCTTG.